This T cell receptor beta chain came from a study of identical twins. Remarks on this clonotype: What it binds is unknown.

Findings of the study overall: Analyses based on zero insertions could be partly confounded by invariant MAIT and iNKT cells. Within cord blood, abundant beta clonotypes carried fewer insertions, but memory repertoires showed no such trend. Low generation-probability sequences were in excess among twin-shared out-of-frame alpha sequences.

From the 5' RACE reads, TCRdb called clonotypes with MiXCR, one entry per CDR3 protein. The sample records about 690,000 distinct CDR3 sequences, roughly 6% being singletons. The V and J ends lost 2 bases and 5 bases respectively, with 10 bases between them. The CDR3 runs to 14 residues. Germline V gene lookup returns CDR1 SEHNR and CDR2 FQNEAQ (reference sequence). The clonotype originates from a man aged 18-30 years in good health. The sequenced sample was naive T cells sorted from blood. The chain is built from TRBV7-9 and TRBJ1-3, with D perhaps TRBD1 (6 bases). CDR3 sequence reads: CASSLSQGRNTIYF. The DNA for the CDR3 is TGTGCCAGCAGCTTATCACAGGGAAGAAACACCATATATTTT.